This T cell receptor beta chain is drawn from a study of shared clonotypes between healthy human individuals. CDR1 MDHEN and CDR2 SYDVKM come from the germline V gene. This CDR3 has 12 amino acids. Deletions cut 10 bases from V and 0 bases from J, with 10 bases between. Notes on the study in general: Estimated richness was generally greater in naive than memory subsets.

As to this clone: Its antigen is unidentified.

Only in-frame clones appear in the TCRdb table, and some are missing; sequencing was by immunoSEQ multiplex PCR. The table lists roughly 2,300,000 clones, 92% of them singletons. This TCR was recovered from a man aged 18 to 30 in good health. Some clones in this sample may be carry-over from other donors' samples. Sequencing used naive CD4+ T cells from PBMCs. As for subset: CD45RA+ positively selected. This chain uses TRBV28 with TRBJ2-7; a weak D match, TRBD2 (5 bases). The CDR3 region has the DNA TGTGCCACCTTAGACTACTCCTACGAGCAGTACTTC. It encodes CATLDYSYEQYF.